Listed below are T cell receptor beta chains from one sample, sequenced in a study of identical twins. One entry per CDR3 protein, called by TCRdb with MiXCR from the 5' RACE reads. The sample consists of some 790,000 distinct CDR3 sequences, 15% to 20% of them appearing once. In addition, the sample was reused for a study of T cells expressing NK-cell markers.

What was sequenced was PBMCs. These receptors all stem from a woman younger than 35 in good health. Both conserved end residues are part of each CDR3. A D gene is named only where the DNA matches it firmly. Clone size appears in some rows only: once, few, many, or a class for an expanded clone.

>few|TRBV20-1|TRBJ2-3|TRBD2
TGCAGTGCTAGGGGAGCTAGCGGGAGCACAGATACGCAGTATTTT
CSARGASGSTDTQYF
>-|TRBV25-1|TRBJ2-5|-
TGTGCCAGCAGTCTTCTAGGGGTAGCGCAAGAGACCCAGTACTTC
CASSLLGVAQETQYF
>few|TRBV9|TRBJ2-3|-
TGTGCCAGCAGCGTAGCTACGACAGATACGCAGTATTTT
CASSVATTDTQYF
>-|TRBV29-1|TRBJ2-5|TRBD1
TGCAGCGGGTCCCCCTGGGCGGCTCGGGACAGGGGACTTCGGGAGACCCAGTACTTC
CSGSPWAARDRGLRETQYF
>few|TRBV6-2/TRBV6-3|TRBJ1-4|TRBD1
TGTGCCAGCGGTGGAGGACAGGGTTGGGAAAAACTGTTTTTT
CASGGGQGWEKLFF
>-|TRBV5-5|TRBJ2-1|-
TGTGCCAGCAGCTTGGTTCTGGGACGCGGAGCCTACAATGAGCAGTTCTTC
CASSLVLGRGAYNEQFF
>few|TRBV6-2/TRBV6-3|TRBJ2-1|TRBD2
TGTGCCAGCAGTAGCCATACTTCCGGGACTACCTACAATGAGCAGTTCTTC
CASSSHTSGTTYNEQFF
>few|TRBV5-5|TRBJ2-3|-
TGTGCCAGCAGCCCACATGGACCAAACCGGGACGTAGATACGCAGTATTTT
CASSPHGPNRDVDTQYF
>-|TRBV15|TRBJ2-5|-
TGTGCCACCAGCCGGAGAGCTTGGGAGACCCAGTACTTC
CATSRRAWETQYF
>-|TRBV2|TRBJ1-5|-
TGTGCCAGCCAGAGGCGGGGGACTAGCACAGATACGCAGCATTTT
CASQRRGTSTDTQHF
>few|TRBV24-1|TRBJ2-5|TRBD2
TGTGCCACCAGTGATCCCGCGGGGGGCGAGGAGACCCAGTACTTC
CATSDPAGGEETQYF
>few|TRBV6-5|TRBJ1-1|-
TGTGCCAGCAGTTACTCGCCGGGGGGCGGGGGAGCTTTCTTT
CASSYSPGGGGAFF
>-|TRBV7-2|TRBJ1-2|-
TGTGCCAGCAGCCCCACAGTGCTAAACCCTAACTATGGCTACACCTTC
CASSPTVLNPNYGYTF
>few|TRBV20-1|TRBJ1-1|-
TGCAGTGCTAGAGGAGGAGGGACTCCCACTGAAGCTTTCTTT
CSARGGGTPTEAFF
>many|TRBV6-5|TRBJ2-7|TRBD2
TGTGCCAGCAGTTACCCCCTAGCGGGGGGGACGTACGAGCAGTACTTC
CASSYPLAGGTYEQYF
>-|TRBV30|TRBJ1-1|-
TGTGCCTGGACTAGGGGTATGAACACTGAAGCTTTCTTT
CAWTRGMNTEAFF
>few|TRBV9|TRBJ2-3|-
TGTGCCAGCAGCACGCGTCCCCTCGGCACAGATACGCAGTATTTT
CASSTRPLGTDTQYF
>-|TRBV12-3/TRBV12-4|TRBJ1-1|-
TGTGCCAGTTTGTCGCAGAAGACTGAAGCTTTCTTT
CASLSQKTEAFF
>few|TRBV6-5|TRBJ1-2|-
TGTGCCAGCAGTTACGATCCCAGGGGTCGTACCTATGGCTACACCTTC
CASSYDPRGRTYGYTF
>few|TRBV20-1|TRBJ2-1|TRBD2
TGCAGTGCTAGTTCTAGCGGAGGACCAATGAAGCAGTTCTTC
CSASSSGGPMKQFF
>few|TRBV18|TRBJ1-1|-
TGTGCCAGCTCATATAACCCGATAACTGAAGCTTTCTTT
CASSYNPITEAFF
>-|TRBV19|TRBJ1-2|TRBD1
TGTGCCACCGAGAGGGGACAGGGGAACTATGGCTACACCTTC
CATERGQGNYGYTF
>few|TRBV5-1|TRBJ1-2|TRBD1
TGCGCCAGCAGCGGAGAACCCGGGACAGGGGGCCGAGGCTACACCTTC
CASSGEPGTGGRGYTF
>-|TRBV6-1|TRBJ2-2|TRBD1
TGTGCCAGCAGGGACAGGGTGGTTCTCACCGGGGAGCTGTTTTTT
CASRDRVVLTGELFF
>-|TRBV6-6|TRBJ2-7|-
TGTGCCAGCAGAGGGAGAAACTACGAGCAGTACTTC
CASRGRNYEQYF
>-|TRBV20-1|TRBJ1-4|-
TGCAGTGCTGTATTTGCAACTAATGAAAAACTGTTTTTT
CSAVFATNEKLFF
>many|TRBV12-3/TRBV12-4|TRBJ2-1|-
TGTGCCAGCAGTGCCCGCCAAGCGAGCAGCAATGAGCAGTTCTTC
CASSARQASSNEQFF
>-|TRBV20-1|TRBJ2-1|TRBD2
TGCAGTGCTAGAGTAACCTTCCCCGGGGGGGGCATCTACAATGAGCAGTTCTTC
CSARVTFPGGGIYNEQFF
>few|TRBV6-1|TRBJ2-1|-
TGTGCCAGCAGTGAAGAGGTCTGGCAGAACAATGAGCAGTTCTTC
CASSEEVWQNNEQFF
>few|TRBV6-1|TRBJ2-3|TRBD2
TGTGCCAGCAGCCCCGGGACTAGCGGCAGGACGCAGTATTTT
CASSPGTSGRTQYF
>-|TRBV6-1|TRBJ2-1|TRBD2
TGTGCCAGCACCTCGGCCCCTAGCGGTGAGCAGTTCTTC
CASTSAPSGEQFF
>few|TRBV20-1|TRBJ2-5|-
TGCAGTGCTACTCTACTCCCCGCTCAAGAGACCCAGTACTTC
CSATLLPAQETQYF
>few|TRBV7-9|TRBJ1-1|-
TGTGCCAGCAGCAGACAGGCCAGGGGAACTGAAGCTTTCTTT
CASSRQARGTEAFF
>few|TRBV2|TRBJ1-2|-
TGTGCCAGCAGTGAAACGAGGCAGGCATTTGGCTACACCTTC
CASSETRQAFGYTF
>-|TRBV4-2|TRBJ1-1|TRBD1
TGTGCCAGCAGCCAAGTGGACAGGGACACTGAAGCTTTCTTT
CASSQVDRDTEAFF
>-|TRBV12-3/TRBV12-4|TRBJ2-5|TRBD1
TGTGCCAGCAGTCCCCCCAGACAGGGGCGTCGGGAGACCCAGTACTTC
CASSPPRQGRRETQYF
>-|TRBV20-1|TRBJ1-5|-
TGCAGTCCCTATGCGGACAGCAATTATAGCAATCAGCCCCAGCATTTT
CSPYADSNYSNQPQHF
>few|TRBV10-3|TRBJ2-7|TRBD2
TGTACCTTCAGTTTTCCCGGGGTTACAGCGGGAGTGGTATACGAGCAGTACTTC
CTFSFPGVTAGVVYEQYF
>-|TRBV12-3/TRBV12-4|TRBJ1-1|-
TGTGCCAGCAGTCCCTCGACAGCGAACACTGAAGCTTTCTTT
CASSPSTANTEAFF
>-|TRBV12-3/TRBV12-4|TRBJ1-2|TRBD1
TGTGCCAGCAGGGGGACAGGGGGTAACTATGGCTACACCTTC
CASRGTGGNYGYTF
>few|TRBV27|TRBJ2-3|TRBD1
TGTGCCAGCCATCTCCGGACAGGGTCTAGCACAGATACGCAGTATTTT
CASHLRTGSSTDTQYF
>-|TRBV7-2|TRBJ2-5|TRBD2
TGTGCCAGCAGCTCTCTAGCGGGGCTAAATGGAGAGACCCAGTACTTC
CASSSLAGLNGETQYF
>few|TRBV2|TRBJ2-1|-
TGTGCCAGCAGTGCGACGTTCTCGGAGGATGAGCAGTTCTTC
CASSATFSEDEQFF
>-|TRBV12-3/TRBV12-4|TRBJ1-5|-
TGTGCCAGCAGTTTTACTGGAGATAGCAATCAGCCCCAGCATTTT
CASSFTGDSNQPQHF
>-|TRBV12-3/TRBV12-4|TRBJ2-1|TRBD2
TGTGCCAGCAGCCCTGCTCGGACTAGCGGGTACAATGAGCAGTTCTTC
CASSPARTSGYNEQFF
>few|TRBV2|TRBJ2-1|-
TGTGCCAGCAGTGTGTCTAGCACAAACAATGAGCAGTTCTTC
CASSVSSTNNEQFF
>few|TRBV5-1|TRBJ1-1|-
TGCGCCAGCAGCTTGGAGGGAAATGAAGCTTTCTTT
CASSLEGNEAFF
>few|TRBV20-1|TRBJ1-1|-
TGCAGTGCTAGAATTCCCTACCTGAACACTGAAGCTTTCTTT
CSARIPYLNTEAFF
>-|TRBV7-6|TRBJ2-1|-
TGTGCCAGCAGCACCACCCCGGGAGCCGGGAATGAGCAGTTCTTC
CASSTTPGAGNEQFF
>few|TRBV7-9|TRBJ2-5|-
TGTGCCAGCAGCCTCAATTCCCTCCCCCAAGAGACCCAGTACTTC
CASSLNSLPQETQYF
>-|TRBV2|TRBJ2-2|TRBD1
TGTGCCAGCAGTGTACGGACAGGGGGCCCCGGGGAGCTGTTTTTT
CASSVRTGGPGELFF